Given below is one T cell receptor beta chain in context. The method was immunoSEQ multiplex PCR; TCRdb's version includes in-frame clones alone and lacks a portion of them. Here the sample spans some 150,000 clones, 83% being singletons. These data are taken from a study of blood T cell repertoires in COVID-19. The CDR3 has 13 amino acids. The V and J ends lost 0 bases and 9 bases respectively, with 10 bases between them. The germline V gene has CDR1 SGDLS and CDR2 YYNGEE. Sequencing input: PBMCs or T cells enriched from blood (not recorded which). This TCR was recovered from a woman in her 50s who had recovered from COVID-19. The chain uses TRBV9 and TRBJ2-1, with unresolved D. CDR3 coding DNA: TGTGCCAGCAGCGTAGTAGAGGCCCGTGAGCAGTTCTTC. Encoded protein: CASSVVEAREQFF.